These 22 T cell receptor beta chains were all obtained from the same sample, sequenced in a study of tumor-infiltrating lymphocytes in primary liver carcinoma (dated by TCRdb to between 2016 and 2019). Without any cell sorting, total RNA and DNA were extracted together from about 19-30 mg of bulk tissue using the AllPrep DNA/RNA mini kit. Sequencing instrument: Illumina HiSeq 2500. Using a constant-region primer and ProtoScript II reverse transcriptase, TCRbeta-specific cDNA was reverse-transcribed from 500 ng total RNA. Construction of the TCRbeta libraries relied on three nested rounds of multiplex PCR, following a slightly modified ARM-PCR procedure. Multiplex TRBV1-TRBV30 forward primers and a Cbeta reverse primer were used in the first two PCR rounds, each of which was run for 10 cycles. Starting from the raw public reads, TCRdb applied fastp trimming at Q25, assembled clones with MiXCR and retained in-frame beta chains. Here each entry gathers all rows of one CDR3 protein and keeps the most common genes and DNA. The sample table contains approximately 190,000 distinct CDR3 sequences; only one count was recorded for roughly 80% of them. 15% to 20% of the sample lies in the top ten.

Sequenced sample: tumor tissue from primary liver carcinoma. The receptors stem from a man between 40 and 49 years old with primary liver carcinoma and hepatitis B virus infection.

This rearrangement joins TRBV11-2 to TRBJ2-1; TRBD2 matches at 7 bases. Trimming cost V 5 bases and J 15 bases; bases outside gene matches: 16. CDR1 SGHAT and CDR2 FQNNGV come from the germline V gene. This CDR3 is built from 14 residues. The CDR3 region is CASSIYTIGRSLFF. The CDR3 DNA follows: TGTGCCAGCAGCATATATACTATCGGGAGGTCTCTGTTCTTC.

This clonotype was seen more than once but under ten times. Its ends do not fully match the called genes, so a read error is possible. This chain uses TRBV6-1 with TRBJ2-7; D tentatively reads TRBD1 or TRBD2 (5 bases each). The CDR3 is made up of 15 amino acids. Germline-derived CDR1 and CDR2 are MNHNS and SASEGT. The CDR3 DNA sequence: TGTGCTAGCAGTGTTGGGACGGTGGACTCCTACGAGCAGTACTTC. Translating it yields CASSVGTVDSYEQYF.

Comment on this clonotype: The junction departs from germline at one end; a sequencing error may be responsible. This chain connects TRBV11-2 to TRBJ2-5; TRBD2 might be the D (5 bases). The CDR3 spans 14 residues. The germline gives CDR1 SGHAT, CDR2 FQNNGV. The CDR3 reads CASSRWTGPETQYF. The CDR3, as DNA: TGTGCCAGCAGTCGTTGGACTGGTCCCGAGACCCAGTATTTC.

A note on this clonotype: Since the CDR3 does not end with the conserved phenylalanine or tryptophan, this likely comes from a read error. The chain recombines TRBV11-2 with TRBJ1-5; the D is unclear. Germline V CDR1 and CDR2: SGHAT, FQNNGV. V was pared by 5 bases and J by 6 bases, with 20 bases between. The CDR3 extends over 16 amino acids. The CDR3 loop is CASSIGDTGWAQPQHC. CDR3 DNA sequence: TGTGCCAGCAGCATAGGAGACACGGGTTGGGCTCAGCCCCAGCATTGT.

Comment on this clonotype: Because it lacks the conserved phenylalanine or tryptophan at the end, this CDR3 is likely a read error. This chain joins TRBV29-1 and TRBJ1-6; D ambiguous. The CDR3 runs to 13 residues. The germline V gene has CDR1 SQVTM and CDR2 ANQGSEA. The CDR3 loop reads CSASKARNSSLHI. The CDR3, as DNA: TGCAGCGCTTCGAAGGCCAGAAATTCATCCCTCCACATT.

A note on this clonotype: The junction and the germline gene differ at one end; a read error may be behind it. V gene TRBV29-1 combines with J gene TRBJ2-5; possible D gene TRBD1, 6 bases. The length of the CDR3 is 15 residues. In germline, CDR1 is SQVTM, CDR2 ANQGSEA. The CDR3 reads CSVEADRGRTETQNF. CDR3 sequence (DNA): TGCAGCGTTGAAGCGGACAGAGGGCGAACAGAGACTCAGAACTTC.

As regards this clonotype: Given the absence of the conserved phenylalanine or tryptophan at the CDR3 end, a read error is likely. The chain carries TRBV30 and TRBJ2-1; D is uncertain. Per the germline V gene, CDR1 is GTSNPN and CDR2 is SVGIG (reference sequence). Trimming stripped 5 bases from V and 6 bases from J, with 8 bases between. The CDR3 runs to 11 residues. As DNA, the CDR3 is TGTGCCTGGGTGGAATGCAATGAGCAGTTCCTC. Translation: CAWVECNEQFL.

J is TRBJ1-1 and V is TRBV20-1; D call uncertain. Trimming took off 7 bases at V and 6 bases at J, with 24 bases between the two ends. Germline V lookup: CDR1 DFQATT, CDR2 SNEGSKA (reference sequence). This CDR3 region has 15 residues. The CDR3 loop is CSVHRSPGGGSEAFF. DNA for the CDR3: TGCAGTGTCCATAGAAGCCCAGGAGGCGGCTCTGAAGCTTTCTTT.

As to this clonotype: No conserved phenylalanine or tryptophan ends this CDR3, so it is likely a read error. The chain's CDR3 is CTSDRNTEAFV. In DNA form, the CDR3 reads TGTACCAGCGACAGGAACACTGAAGCTTTCGTT. The rearrangement joins TRBV6-1 to TRBJ1-1, with D tentatively TRBD1 (5 bases). The V gene's germline CDR1 is MNHNS and CDR2 SASEGT. The CDR3 is 11 amino acids.

The rearrangement joins TRBV4-2 to TRBJ2-4; 11 bases are shared with TRBD2. The CDR3 runs 17 residues. With V trimmed by 10 bases and J by 4 bases, 15 bases remained unmatched. The germline V gene has CDR1 LGHNA and CDR2 YNFKEQ. The CDR3 bases are TGTGCCAACAACCAAGGTGCGGGACTAGCGGAAAAAAACATTCAGTACTTC. Translated: CANNQGAGLAEKNIQYF.

CDR3 coding DNA: TGTGCCAGTATCCCCACGAGGGGGAGAGGCAATCAGCCCCAGCATTTT. Its translation is CASIPTRGRGNQPQHF. The chain employs TRBV6-5 and TRBJ1-5; D may be TRBD1 (6 bases). V was clipped by 9 bases and J by 2 bases, with 20 bases between them. Germline V gene sequence: CDR1 MNHEY, CDR2 SVGAGI. The length of the CDR3 is 16 residues.

Note on this clonotype: Because it lacks the conserved phenylalanine or tryptophan at the end, this CDR3 is likely a read error. This chain links TRBV11-2 with TRBJ1-5; the D gene is possibly TRBD1 (6 bases). In germline, CDR1 is SGHAT, CDR2 FQNNGV. CDR3 length: 17 residues. CDR3 in amino acids: CVSNLVGVTGSNQPQHL. CDR3 in DNA: TGTGTCAGCAACTTAGTAGGGGTAACAGGGAGCAATCAGCCCCAGCATTTG.

Remarks on this clonotype: One end of the junction fails to match germline, which may point to a read error. The chain recombines TRBV11-2 with TRBJ2-4; tentative D call: TRBD1 (6 bases). CDR3 length: 17 residues. The germline CDR1 and CDR2 sequences are SGHAT and FQNNGV. CDR3: CTSSLDRTALTKNIHYF. For the CDR3, the DNA is TGTACCAGCAGCTTAGACCGGACAGCTCTAACCAAAAACATTCATTACTTC.

As concerns this clonotype: The germline gene is not matched at one end of the junction; a read error may be the cause. This chain connects TRBV4-3 to TRBJ2-7; perhaps TRBD2 as D (6 bases). The germline CDR1 and CDR2 sequences are LGHNA and YSLEER. The CDR3 consists of 13 residues. CDR3 sequence reads: CASSQVRESEQYF. The CDR3 nucleotides read TGTGCCAGCAGCCAAGTTCGGGAGTCCGAGCAATACTTC.

In regard to this clonotype: Being one base from a much bigger clone, this may be a read error. Here the CDR3 reads CVISEKGQAYGYTF. The DNA of the CDR3 is TGTGTCATCAGTGAAAAGGGACAGGCTTATGGCTACACCTTC. J is TRBJ1-2 and V is TRBV10-3, with 8 bases aligning to TRBD1. The V gene's germline CDR1 is ENHRY and CDR2 SYGVKD. The CDR3 consists of 14 residues.

The rearrangement joins TRBV5-6 to TRBJ1-1; D unresolved. Germline-derived CDR1 and CDR2 are SGHDT and YYEEEE. Trimming cost V 8 bases and J 2 bases, with 16 bases left between them. This CDR3 is 14 amino acids long. Here the CDR3 reads CASSLHGFNTEAFF. The CDR3 DNA sequence: TGTGCCAGTAGCCTTCACGGATTTAACACTGAAGCTTTCTTT.

The CDR3 loop is CAIGGPGEHEQYF. DNA of the CDR3: TGTGCTATCGGTGGGCCGGGGGAGCACGAGCAGTACTTC. The gene calls are TRBV10-3 and TRBJ2-7; TRBD2 is a possible D gene (6 bases). Germline CDR1 and CDR2: ENHRY and SYGVKD. The CDR3 has 13 residues.

Remarks on this clonotype: A much larger clone differs by one base, so this may be a read error. The rearrangement uses TRBV11-2 and TRBJ2-3; no clear D gene. From germline, CDR1 is SGHAT and CDR2 FQNNGV. There are 15 residues in the CDR3. This CDR3 reads CANSLTASSTDTQYF. The CDR3, as DNA: TGTGCCAACAGCTTGACGGCCTCTAGCACAGATACGCAGTATTTT.

The rearrangement links TRBV20-1 to TRBJ1-2; D ambiguous. Germline V gene lookup returns CDR1 DFQATT and CDR2 SNEGSKA (reference sequence). The CDR3 covers 13 residues. V was cut by 0 bases and J by 3 bases, with 8 bases left in between. Here the CDR3 reads CSARERADYGYTF. In DNA form, the CDR3 reads TGCAGTGCTAGAGAGAGGGCAGACTATGGCTACACCTTC.

Worth noting for this clonotype: The junction departs from the called germline gene at one end, perhaps through a read error. J is TRBJ2-7 and V is TRBV6-2 or TRBV6-3; no reliable D call. Germline V gene data show CDR1 as MNHEY and CDR2 as SVGEGT. This CDR3 contains 16 residues. CDR3 amino acids: CASSYSTHGNRYEQYF. CDR3 bases: TGCGCCAGCAGTTACTCGACACATGGGAATCGCTACGAGCAGTACTTC.

On this clonotype: The CDR3 does not end in the conserved phenylalanine or tryptophan, so this is likely a read error. The chain uses TRBV6-1 and TRBJ2-6, with 11 bases aligning to TRBD1. CDR1 is MNHNS and CDR2 is SASEGT in the germline V gene. This CDR3 comprises 16 residues. Trimming took 11 bases from V and 2 from J; bases not matched to a gene: 8. The CDR3 loop reads CADTGTGGAGANVLTS. CDR3 DNA: TGTGCCGATACCGGGACAGGGGGTGCTGGGGCCAACGTCCTGACTTCC.

A note on this clonotype: One end of the junction does not line up with germline, which may come from a read error. The genes are TRBV6-5 and TRBJ2-3; 7 bases map to TRBD2. Germline values: CDR1 MNHEY, CDR2 SVGAGI. This CDR3 region has 15 residues. The CDR3 here is CASNPGLVGTDTKYF. CDR3 DNA: TGTGCCAGCAATCCAGGACTAGTGGGAACAGATACGAAGTATTTT.